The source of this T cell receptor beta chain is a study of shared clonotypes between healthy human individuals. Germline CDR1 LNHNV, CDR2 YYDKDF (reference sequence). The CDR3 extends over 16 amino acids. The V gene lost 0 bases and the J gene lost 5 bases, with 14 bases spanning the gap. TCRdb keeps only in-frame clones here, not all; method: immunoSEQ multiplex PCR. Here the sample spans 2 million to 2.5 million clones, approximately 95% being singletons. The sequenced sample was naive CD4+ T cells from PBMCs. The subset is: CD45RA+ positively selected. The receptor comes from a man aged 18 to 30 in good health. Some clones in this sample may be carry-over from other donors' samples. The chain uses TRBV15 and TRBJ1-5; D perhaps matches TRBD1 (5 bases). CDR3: CATSREIRGWDQPQHF. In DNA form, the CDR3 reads TGTGCCACCAGCAGAGAAATAAGGGGATGGGATCAGCCCCAGCATTTT.